The clone carrying this T cell receptor beta chain was counted at least ten times. This specimen belongs to a study of prognosis after radiotherapy for stage I lung cancer. Study context: Without exception, patients with non-small cell lung cancer were deemed medically inoperable.

Peripheral blood, in approximately 5.8-milliliter volumes, was drawn at each of two time points. Two rounds of multiplex PCR amplified TCR beta CDR3 from genomic DNA. Amplification in first-round PCR relied on primers specific to each TRBV and TRBJ gene. MiXCR, applied by TCRdb to the multiplex PCR reads, yields one record per CDR3 protein. The sample yields tens of thousands of distinct CDR3 sequences, 30% to 35% seen once. Germline lookup yields CDR1 SGHRS and CDR2 YFSETQ. The CDR3 consists of 14 residues. V gave up 0 bases and J gave up 3 bases, with 7 bases separating them. The material was PBMCs, obtained before or after stereotactic body radiation therapy (not recorded which). The V gene is TRBV5-1, the J gene TRBJ1-5; D perhaps matches TRBD1 (5 bases). The TCR sequence derives from a donor aged 50 or older with non-small cell lung cancer. The CDR3 region is CASSLGGNNQPQHF. The CDR3 DNA is TGCGCCAGCAGCTTGGGGGGGAACAATCAGCCCCAGCATTTT.